The 27 T cell receptor beta chains reported below all come from one sample, sequenced in a study of blood T cell repertoires in COVID-19. Some clones are missing from TCRdb's copy, which holds only in-frame ones; the method was immunoSEQ multiplex PCR. The sample comprises 54,000 or so clones, about 79% of which are singletons, and 9.5% to 13% rests with the top ten. Specimen: peripheral blood. These receptors were taken from a man at least 80 years old with COVID-19, enrolled during active disease.

V usage is TRBV7-7 and J usage is TRBJ2-3, with TRBD2 matching 11 bases. The trim removed 4 bases at V and 1 base at J, leaving 4 bases unmatched. The CDR3 runs 16 residues. Germline assignment: CDR1 SSHAT and CDR2 FNYEAQ (reference sequence). The CDR3 sequence is CASSSIAGGRTDTQYF. CDR3 DNA sequence: TGTGCCAGCAGCTCTATAGCGGGGGGGCGCACAGATACGCAGTATTTT.

The CDR3 loop is CASALRTGSNQPQHF. As DNA, the CDR3 is TGTGCTAGTGCCCTCCGGACAGGGAGCAATCAGCCCCAGCATTTT. The V and J genes are TRBV12-5 and TRBJ1-5, with 8 bases lining up with TRBD1. This CDR3 comprises 15 residues. After removal of 7 bases from V and 1 base from J, the junction contained 6 bases not matched to a gene. Germline loops: CDR1 LGHNT, CDR2 FRNRAP. Drawing the rest from reference TRBV12-5 and TRBJ1-5, the complete variable domain is DARVTQTPRHKVTEMGQEVTMRCQPILGHNTVFWYRQTMMQGLELLAYFRNRAPLDDSGMPKDRFSAEMPDATLATLKIQPSEPRDSAVYFCASALRTGSNQPQHFGDGTRLSIL.

The CDR3 nucleotides are TGCGCCAGCAGCCCCGGGACAGGAAGGGGAGATGGCTACACCTTC. Translation: CASSPGTGRGDGYTF. This chain connects TRBV5-1 to TRBJ1-2; 8 nucleotides align to TRBD1. J lost 6 bases, V lost 4 bases, and 11 bases had no gene match. Germline values: CDR1 SGHRS, CDR2 YFSETQ. There are 15 residues in the CDR3.

The gene calls are TRBV5-1 and TRBJ2-3; 11 bases align to TRBD2. From germline, CDR1 is SGHRS and CDR2 YFSETQ. This CDR3 region has 16 residues. V was pared by 4 bases and J by 2 bases, with 6 bases of the junction left unmatched. CDR3 protein: CASSRGTSGNTDTQYF. The CDR3 DNA follows: TGCGCCAGCAGCAGGGGGACTAGCGGTAACACAGATACGCAGTATTTT.

The V gene is TRBV18, the J gene TRBJ2-2; 9 bases align to TRBD1. The CDR3 sequence is 16 residues long. Germline CDR1 reads KGHSH; CDR2 reads LQKENI. Unmatched junction bases numbered 9, after V lost 4 bases and J lost 6 bases. The CDR3 DNA follows: TGTGCCAGCTCACTTGCCGGGACAGGGACGGCCGGGGAGCTGTTTTTT. This sequence encodes CASSLAGTGTAGELFF.

This clone has more than one count but fewer than ten. V gene TRBV5-1 combines with J gene TRBJ2-3, with D possibly TRBD2 on 6 matching bases. The CDR3 length is 15 residues. V was shortened by 3 bases and J by 6 bases, with 17 bases between the two germline ends. Looked up from germline, CDR1 is SGHRS and CDR2 is YFSETQ. Here the CDR3 reads CASSSGTSRTDTQYF. In nucleotides, the CDR3 is TGCGCCAGCAGCTCTGGGACTTCCCGGACGGATACGCAGTATTTT.

Only a few counts were recorded for this clone. The rearrangement links TRBV7-8 to TRBJ1-5; D is unclear. This CDR3 is 14 amino acids long. Germline CDR1 is SGHVS and CDR2 is FQNEAQ. V lost 2 bases and J 3 bases, leaving 8 bases between the germline ends. DNA for the CDR3: TGTGCCAGCAGCTTAAGCAGCGCCAATCAGCCCCAGCATTTT. This codes for CASSLSSANQPQHF.

This clone came up a few times. The V and J genes are TRBV11-2 and TRBJ2-2, with D perhaps matching TRBD2 (5 bases). V was shortened by 10 bases and J by 5 bases, with 17 bases between the two germline ends. The CDR3 is made up of 14 amino acids. From germline, CDR1 is SGHAT and CDR2 FQNNGV. CDR3 in DNA: TGTGCCATGTCCGGGGAGCAATCTACCGGGGAGCTGTTTTTT. Protein: CAMSGEQSTGELFF.

The CDR3 loop reads CASSPGSFAHGYTF. CDR3 in DNA: TGTGCCAGCAGCCCCGGGTCCTTCGCACATGGCTACACCTTC. The V and J genes are TRBV7-9 and TRBJ1-2; the D is unclear. Trimming left V 5 bases short and J 6 bases short, with 16 bases between. This CDR3 spans 14 amino acids. Germline V gives CDR1 SEHNR, CDR2 FQNEAQ (reference sequence). The whole variable domain, filled in from reference TRBV7-9 and TRBJ1-2, reads DTGVSQNPRHKITKRGQNVTFRCDPISEHNRLYWYRQTLGQGPEFLTYFQNEAQLEKSRLLSDRFSAERPKGSFSTLEIQRTEQGDSAMYLCASSPGSFAHGYTFGSGTRLTVV.

This rearrangement joins TRBV28 to TRBJ1-2, with D perhaps TRBD1 (5 bases). From germline, CDR1 is MDHEN and CDR2 SYDVKM. The length of the CDR3 is 16 residues. Trimming shortened V by 3 bases and J by 4 bases, and 18 bases separated the two germline ends. CDR3 DNA sequence: TGTGCCAGCAGTTTCCAGCAGCCCAGGGTGTCCTATGGCTACACCTTC. Translated, it gives CASSFQQPRVSYGYTF.

V gene TRBV5-1 combines with J gene TRBJ1-2; 9 nucleotides align to TRBD1. The CDR3 sequence is 14 residues long. Trimming removed 5 bases from V and 7 bases from J; junction bases left unmatched: 9. Germline CDR1 is SGHRS and CDR2 is YFSETQ. CDR3 DNA: TGCGCCAGCAGTTCTGGACAGGGGCTGGGTGGCTACACCTTC. Translated, it gives CASSSGQGLGGYTF. Variable domain in full (rest from reference TRBV5-1 and TRBJ1-2): KAGVTQTPRYLIKTRGQQVTLSCSPISGHRSVSWYQQTPGQGLQFLFEYFSETQRNKGNFPGRFSGRQFSNSRSEMNVSTLELGDSALYLCASSSGQGLGGYTFGSGTRLTVV.

The table lists this clone with a count of one. V is TRBV10-3 and J is TRBJ1-2, with 8 bases identical to TRBD1. The CDR3 loop spans 14 amino acids. Germline V gene sequence: CDR1 ENHRY, CDR2 SYGVKD. Germline trimming cut 3 bases from V and 10 bases from J; bases unmatched to any gene: 10. CDR3 protein: CAISDLDRGRTYTF. The CDR3 bases are TGTGCCATCAGTGATCTTGACAGGGGACGAACCTACACCTTC.

The chain links TRBV7-8 to TRBJ1-2; D gene ambiguous. Between the trimmed V and J ends, which lost 5 bases and 4 bases, there was a span of 14 bases. The CDR3 has 14 amino acids. The germline V gene encodes CDR1 SGHVS and CDR2 FQNEAQ. In DNA form, the CDR3 reads TGTGCCAGCAGCCAATTACAGACGACCTATGGCTACACCTTC. Amino acid sequence: CASSQLQTTYGYTF.

This chain joins TRBV5-1 and TRBJ2-2; D is perhaps TRBD1 (6 bases). The CDR3 has 15 amino acids. V gave up 4 bases and J gave up 0 bases, with 10 bases separating them. Germline V gene sequence: CDR1 SGHRS, CDR2 YFSETQ. The CDR3 spells CASSVDSPNTGELFF. CDR3 sequence (DNA): TGCGCCAGCAGCGTGGACAGCCCGAACACCGGGGAGCTGTTTTTT.

The chain combines TRBV18 with TRBJ2-2; TRBD1 is a possible D gene (6 bases). There are 14 residues in the CDR3. Germline CDR1 KGHSH, CDR2 LQKENI. The V end was cut by 2 bases, the J end by 6 bases, with 10 bases between. The CDR3: CASSPTGWAGELFF. The CDR3 nucleotides read TGTGCCAGCTCACCAACAGGGTGGGCCGGGGAGCTGTTTTTT.

This chain connects TRBV5-1 to TRBJ2-3; 9 nucleotides match TRBD2. Germline CDR1 SGHRS, CDR2 YFSETQ. Trimming cost V 3 bases and J 2 bases; bases outside gene matches: 7. This CDR3 has 16 residues. The CDR3 DNA reads TGCGCCAGCAGCTCTCCTGGCGGGGGGGCCACAGATACGCAGTATTTT. Encoded protein: CASSSPGGGATDTQYF.

The V gene is TRBV10-3, the J gene TRBJ2-2; 15 bases map to TRBD2. Germline V gene data show CDR1 as ENHRY and CDR2 as SYGVKD. The CDR3 runs to 16 residues. V was pared by 8 bases and J by 4 bases, with 5 bases of the junction left unmatched. The CDR3 here is CAISGLAGGSTGELFF. For the CDR3, the DNA is TGTGCCATCTCGGGACTAGCGGGAGGAAGCACCGGGGAGCTGTTTTTT.

CDR3 in amino acids: CASSRRRLAITFSYEQYV. The CDR3 DNA sequence: TGTGCCAGCAGCCGAAGACGGCTAGCGATTACCTTCTCCTACGAGCAGTACGTC. J is TRBJ2-7 and V is TRBV3-1 (or the pseudogene TRBV3-2); a possible D gene is TRBD2 (6 bases). The length of the CDR3 is 18 residues. V was trimmed by 4 bases and J by 0 bases, leaving 22 bases between them. Looked up from germline, CDR1 is LGHDT and CDR2 is YNNKEL (reference sequence).

The chain recombines TRBV7-2 with TRBJ1-3; TRBD1 matches 9 bases. The junction had 7 bases not matched to a gene; V was cut back by 0 bases and J by 7 bases. Per germline, CDR1 SGHTA and CDR2 FQGNSA. This CDR3 is built from 16 residues. CDR3 nucleotide sequence: TGTGCCAGCAGCTTAGCAGCGAACAGGGGGCCGAACACCATATATTTT. Encoded protein: CASSLAANRGPNTIYF.

V is TRBV9 and J is TRBJ1-2; 7 nucleotides agree with TRBD1. The V segment lost 7 bases and the J segment 5 bases; nucleotides outside the gene matches: 14. Germline V gene lookup returns CDR1 SGDLS and CDR2 YYNGEE. This CDR3 has 15 amino acids. CDR3 nucleotide sequence: TGTGCCAGCGGCGGGGGACAGACAGGACCGTATGGCTACACCTTC. This codes for CASGGGQTGPYGYTF.

This chain uses TRBV7-9 with TRBJ1-5; D gene uncertain. CDR3 size: 12 residues. Germline CDR1 SEHNR, CDR2 FQNEAQ (reference sequence). V dropped 4 bases and J dropped 3 bases, with 4 bases sitting between them. The CDR3 loop is CASSSPNQPQHF. The CDR3 DNA reads as TGTGCCAGCAGCTCTCCCAATCAGCCCCAGCATTTT.

J is TRBJ1-1 and V is TRBV29-1; D ambiguous. The V gene lost 4 bases and the J gene lost 1 base, with 7 bases spanning the gap. CDR1 SQVTM and CDR2 ANQGSEA come from the germline V gene. This CDR3 has 12 amino acids. CDR3 coding DNA: TGCAGCGTTGGACTGACGAACACTGAAGCTTTCTTT. Translation gives CSVGLTNTEAFF.

J is TRBJ2-1 and V is TRBV7-2, with D unresolved. Germline CDR1 and CDR2: SGHTA and FQGNSA. Trimming cost V 3 bases and J 7 bases, with 7 bases left between them. This CDR3 is built from 12 residues. The CDR3 nucleotides read TGTGCCAGCAGCTTGTTCCCAAATGAGCAGTTCTTC. It translates to CASSLFPNEQFF.

The rearrangement joins TRBV3-1 (or the pseudogene TRBV3-2) to TRBJ1-1; 8 bases align to TRBD1. The length of the CDR3 is 14 residues. V lost 1 base and J lost 8; bases outside the gene matches: 6. The germline CDR1 and CDR2 sequences are LGHDT and YNNKEL (reference sequence). In DNA, the CDR3 is TGTGCCAGCAGCCAAGTCTCAGGGGGCGCCGAAGCTTTCTTT. The encoded protein is CASSQVSGGAEAFF.

This clone appeared a single time. The gene calls are TRBV11-1 and TRBJ1-2; 9 bases agree with TRBD1. Unmatched junction bases numbered 12, after V lost 7 bases and J lost 3 bases. This CDR3 contains 16 residues. CDR1 and CDR2 from the germline V gene are SGHAT and FQDESV (reference sequence). CDR3 sequence (DNA): TGTGCCAGCACCCCGGGACAGGGCCGAGAGGACTATGGCTACACCTTC. The encoded protein is CASTPGQGREDYGYTF.

The V call is TRBV27, the J call TRBJ2-7; 15 nucleotides align to TRBD2. Germline V gene lookup returns CDR1 MNHEY and CDR2 SMNVEV (reference sequence). The CDR3 is 19 residues long. Trimming removed 6 bases from V and 2 bases from J; junction bases left unmatched: 14. The CDR3 bases are TGTGCCAGCAGAGCGTGGACAGCCGGGACTAGCGGGGGGACCTACGAGCAGTACGTC. Protein sequence: CASRAWTAGTSGGTYEQYV.

V is TRBV7-2 and J is TRBJ2-1; D gene unclear. V gave up 3 bases and J gave up 10 bases, with 4 bases separating them. CDR3 length: 10 amino acids. The germline gives CDR1 SGHTA, CDR2 FQGNSA. This CDR3 is CASSLGEQFF. CDR3 DNA: TGTGCCAGCAGCTTGGGCGAGCAGTTCTTC. Full variable domain (outside the CDR3, taken from reference TRBV7-2 and TRBJ2-1): GAGVSQSPSNKVTEKGKDVELRCDPISGHTALYWYRQSLGQGLEFLIYFQGNSAPDKSGLPSDRFSAERTGGSVSTLTIQRTQQEDSAVYLCASSLGEQFFGPGTRLTVL.